The source of this T cell receptor (beta chain) is a study of patients with pleural tuberculosis (dated 2014 in TCRdb). Sequencing relied on an Illumina Genome Analyzer IIx. TCRdb applied fastp at Q25 and MiXCR to the public reads, then kept only in-frame beta chains. Here each entry gathers all rows of one CDR3 protein and keeps the most common genes and DNA. The sample table records nearly 30,000 distinct CDR3 sequences; 18% of these occur just once. Clones ranked in the top ten supply 3.5% of the sample. This clonotype was counted ten times or more. No antigen is known for it. Qualities for individual bases were not recorded, and no much larger clone is one base off. The TCR originated in a human donor with pleural tuberculosis. Input material: peripheral blood.

The sequenced DNA: TGCAGCCCCGGCCAGGGACAAAACTATGGCTACACCTTC. Its protein is CSPGQGQNYGYTF. Recombination linked TRBV20-1 to TRBJ1-2, with TRBD1 perhaps the D gene, on 6 matching bases. Measured from the cysteine to the phenylalanine, the CDR3 is 13 residues long. Only the CDR3 region is kept as DNA, spanning 39 bases read in frame from base 1. From a lookup of the germline V gene (reference sequence), CDR1 and CDR2 are DFQATT and SNEGSKA.